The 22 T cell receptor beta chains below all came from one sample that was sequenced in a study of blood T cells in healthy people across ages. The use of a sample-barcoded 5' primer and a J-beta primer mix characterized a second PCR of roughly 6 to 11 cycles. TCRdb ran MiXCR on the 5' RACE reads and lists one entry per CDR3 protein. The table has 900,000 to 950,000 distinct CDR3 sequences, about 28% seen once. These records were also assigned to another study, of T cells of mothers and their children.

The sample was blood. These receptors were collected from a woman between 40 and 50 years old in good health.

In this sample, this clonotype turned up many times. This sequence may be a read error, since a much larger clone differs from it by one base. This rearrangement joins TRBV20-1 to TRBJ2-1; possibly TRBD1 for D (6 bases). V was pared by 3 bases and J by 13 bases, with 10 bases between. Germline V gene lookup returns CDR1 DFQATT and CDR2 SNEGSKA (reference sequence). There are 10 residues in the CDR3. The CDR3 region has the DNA TGCAGTGCTAGTTGGGGACACCAGTTCTTC. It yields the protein CSASWGHQFF.

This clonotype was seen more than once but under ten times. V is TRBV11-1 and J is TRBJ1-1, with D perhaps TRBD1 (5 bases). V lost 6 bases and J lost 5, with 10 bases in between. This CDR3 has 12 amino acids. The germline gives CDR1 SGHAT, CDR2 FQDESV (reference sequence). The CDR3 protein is CASSWQGTEAFF. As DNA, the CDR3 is TGTGCCAGCAGTTGGCAGGGTACTGAAGCTTTCTTT. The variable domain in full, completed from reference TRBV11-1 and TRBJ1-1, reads EAEVAQSPRYKITEKSQAVAFWCDPISGHATLYWYRQILGQGPELLVQFQDESVVDDSQLPKDRFSAERLKGVDSTLKIQPAELGDSAMYLCASSWQGTEAFFGQGTRLTVV.

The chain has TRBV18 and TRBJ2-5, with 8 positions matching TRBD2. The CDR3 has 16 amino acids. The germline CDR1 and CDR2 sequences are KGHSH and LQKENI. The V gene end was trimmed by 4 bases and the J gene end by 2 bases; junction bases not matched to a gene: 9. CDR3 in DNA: TGTGCCAGCTCACTACTTCTTGTAGCGGGGCAAGAGACCCAGTACTTC. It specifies CASSLLLVAGQETQYF.

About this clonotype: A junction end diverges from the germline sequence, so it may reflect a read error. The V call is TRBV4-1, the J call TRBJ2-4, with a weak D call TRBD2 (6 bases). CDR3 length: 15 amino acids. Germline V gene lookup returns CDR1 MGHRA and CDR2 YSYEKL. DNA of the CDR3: TGTACCAGTAGTCTGCGACCGCGGGACAAAAACATTCAGTACTTC. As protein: CTSSLRPRDKNIQYF.

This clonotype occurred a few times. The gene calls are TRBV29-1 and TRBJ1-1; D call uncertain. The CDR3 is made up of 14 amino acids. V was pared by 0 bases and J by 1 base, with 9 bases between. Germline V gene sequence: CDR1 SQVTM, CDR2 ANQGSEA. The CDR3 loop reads CSVEESVSNTEAFF. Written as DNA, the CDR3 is TGCAGCGTTGAAGAATCCGTGTCGAACACTGAAGCTTTCTTT. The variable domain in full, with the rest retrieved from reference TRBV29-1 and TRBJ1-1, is SAVISQKPSRDICQRGTSLTIQCQVDSQVTMMFWYRQQPGQSLTLIATANQGSEATYESGFVIDKFPISRPNLTFSTLTVSNMSPEDSSIYLCSVEESVSNTEAFFGQGTRLTVV.

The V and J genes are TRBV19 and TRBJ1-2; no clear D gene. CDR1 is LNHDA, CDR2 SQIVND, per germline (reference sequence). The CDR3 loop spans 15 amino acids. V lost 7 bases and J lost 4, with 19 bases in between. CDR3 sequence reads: CASNGQARLSYGYTF. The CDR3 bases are TGTGCCAGTAACGGCCAAGCAAGACTAAGCTATGGCTACACCTTC. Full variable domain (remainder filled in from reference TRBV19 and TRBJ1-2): DGGITQSPKYLFRKEGQNVTLSCEQNLNHDAMYWYRQDPGQGLRLIYYSQIVNDFQKGDIAEGYSVSREKKESFPLTVTSAQKNPTAFYLCASNGQARLSYGYTFGSGTRLTVV.

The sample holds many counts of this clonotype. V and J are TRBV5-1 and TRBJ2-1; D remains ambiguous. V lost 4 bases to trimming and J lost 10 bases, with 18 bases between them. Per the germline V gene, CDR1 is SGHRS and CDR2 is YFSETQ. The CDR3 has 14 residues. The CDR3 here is CASSPGTLFDEQFF. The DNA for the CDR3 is TGCGCCAGCAGCCCAGGCACCCTGTTCGACGAGCAGTTCTTC.

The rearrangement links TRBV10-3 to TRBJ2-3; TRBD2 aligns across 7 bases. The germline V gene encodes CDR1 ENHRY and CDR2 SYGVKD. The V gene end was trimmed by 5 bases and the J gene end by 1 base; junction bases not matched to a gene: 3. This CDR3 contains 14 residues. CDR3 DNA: TGTGCCATCAGTAGCGGGGAAGGCACAGATACGCAGTATTTT. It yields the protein CAISSGEGTDTQYF.

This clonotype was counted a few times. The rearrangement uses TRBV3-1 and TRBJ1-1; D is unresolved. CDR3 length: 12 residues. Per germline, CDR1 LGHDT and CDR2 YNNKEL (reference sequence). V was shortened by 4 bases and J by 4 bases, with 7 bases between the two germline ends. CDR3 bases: TGTGCCAGCAGCCGAGGTACCACTGAAGCTTTCTTT. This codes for CASSRGTTEAFF.

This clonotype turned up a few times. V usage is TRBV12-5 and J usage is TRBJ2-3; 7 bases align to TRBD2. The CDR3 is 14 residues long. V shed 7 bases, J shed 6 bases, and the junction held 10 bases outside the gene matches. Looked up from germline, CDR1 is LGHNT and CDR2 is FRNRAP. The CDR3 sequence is CASAPSGGGDTQYF. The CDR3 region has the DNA TGTGCTAGTGCCCCCTCGGGCGGGGGTGATACGCAGTATTTT.

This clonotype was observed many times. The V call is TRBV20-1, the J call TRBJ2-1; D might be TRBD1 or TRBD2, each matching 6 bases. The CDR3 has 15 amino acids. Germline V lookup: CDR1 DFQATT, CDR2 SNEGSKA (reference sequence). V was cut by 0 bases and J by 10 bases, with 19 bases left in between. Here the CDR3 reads CSARDQGGQSREQFF. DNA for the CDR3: TGCAGTGCTAGAGATCAAGGGGGGCAATCTCGAGAGCAGTTCTTC.

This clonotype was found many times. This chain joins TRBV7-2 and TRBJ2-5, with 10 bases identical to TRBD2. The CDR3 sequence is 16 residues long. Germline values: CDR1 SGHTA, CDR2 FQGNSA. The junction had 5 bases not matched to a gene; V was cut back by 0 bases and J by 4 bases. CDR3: CASSLAQAGGLETQYF. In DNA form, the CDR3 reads TGTGCCAGCAGCTTAGCCCAAGCGGGGGGGCTAGAGACCCAGTACTTC.

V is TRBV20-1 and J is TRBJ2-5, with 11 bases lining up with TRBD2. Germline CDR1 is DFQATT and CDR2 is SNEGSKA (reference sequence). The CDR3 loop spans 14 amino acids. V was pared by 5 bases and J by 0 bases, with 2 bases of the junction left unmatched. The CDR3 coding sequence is TGCAGTGCTGGGACTAGCGGTTACCAAGAGACCCAGTACTTC. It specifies CSAGTSGYQETQYF.

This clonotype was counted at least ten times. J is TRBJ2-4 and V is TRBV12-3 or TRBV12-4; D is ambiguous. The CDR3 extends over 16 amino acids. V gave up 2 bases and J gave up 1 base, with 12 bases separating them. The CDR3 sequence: CASSLFFASAKNIQYF. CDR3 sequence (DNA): TGTGCCAGCAGTTTATTTTTCGCCTCCGCCAAAAACATTCAGTACTTC.

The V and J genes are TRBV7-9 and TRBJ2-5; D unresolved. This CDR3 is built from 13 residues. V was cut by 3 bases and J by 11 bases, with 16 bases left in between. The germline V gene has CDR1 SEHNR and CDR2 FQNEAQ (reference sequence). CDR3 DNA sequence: TGTGCCAGCAGCTTGCCCTCAGCCTACGGGCAGTACTTC. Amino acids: CASSLPSAYGQYF.

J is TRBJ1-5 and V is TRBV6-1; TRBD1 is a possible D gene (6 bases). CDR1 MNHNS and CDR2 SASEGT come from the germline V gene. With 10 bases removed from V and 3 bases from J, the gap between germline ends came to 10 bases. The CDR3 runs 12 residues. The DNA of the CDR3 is TGTGCCACCGGACAGTTCAATCAGCCCCAGCATTTT. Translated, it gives CATGQFNQPQHF.

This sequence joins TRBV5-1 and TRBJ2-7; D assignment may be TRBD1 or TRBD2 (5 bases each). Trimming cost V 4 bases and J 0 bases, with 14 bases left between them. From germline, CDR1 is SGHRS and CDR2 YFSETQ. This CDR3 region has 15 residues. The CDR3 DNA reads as TGCGCCAGCAGCGTGGCCAGGGACCCCTCCTACGAGCAGTACTTC. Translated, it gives CASSVARDPSYEQYF.

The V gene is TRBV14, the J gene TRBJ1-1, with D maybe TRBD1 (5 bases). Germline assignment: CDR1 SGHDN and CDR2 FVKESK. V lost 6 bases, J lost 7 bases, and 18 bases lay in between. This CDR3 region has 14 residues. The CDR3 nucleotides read TGTGCCAGCAGTTCGGGACTCCTTTTGGGTGAAGCTTTCTTT. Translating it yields CASSSGLLLGEAFF. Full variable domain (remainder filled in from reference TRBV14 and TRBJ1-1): EAGVTQFPSHSVIEKGQTVTLRCDPISGHDNLYWYRRVMGKEIKFLLHFVKESKQDESGMPNNRFLAERTGGTYSTLKVQPAELEDSGVYFCASSSGLLLGEAFFGQGTRLTVV.

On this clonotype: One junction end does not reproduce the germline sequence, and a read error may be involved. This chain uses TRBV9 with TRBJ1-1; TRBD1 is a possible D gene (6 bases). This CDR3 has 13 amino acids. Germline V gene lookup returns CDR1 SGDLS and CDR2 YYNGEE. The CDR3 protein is CTSSEGGSTEAFF. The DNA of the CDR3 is TGTACCAGCAGCGAAGGGGGTTCTACTGAAGCTTTCTTT. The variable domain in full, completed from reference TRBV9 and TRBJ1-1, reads DSGVTQTPKHLITATGQRVTLRCSPRSGDLSVYWYQQSLDQGLQFLIQYYNGEERAKGNILERFSAQQFPDLHSELNLSSLELGDSALYFCTSSEGGSTEAFFGQGTRLTVV.

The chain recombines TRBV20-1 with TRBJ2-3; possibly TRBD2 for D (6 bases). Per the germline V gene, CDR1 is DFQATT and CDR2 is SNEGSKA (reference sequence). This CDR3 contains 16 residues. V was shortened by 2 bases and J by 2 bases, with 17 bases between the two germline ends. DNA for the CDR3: TGCAGTGCTAGAAAACTCGGGGGAACCCTCACAGATACGCAGTATTTT. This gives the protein CSARKLGGTLTDTQYF.

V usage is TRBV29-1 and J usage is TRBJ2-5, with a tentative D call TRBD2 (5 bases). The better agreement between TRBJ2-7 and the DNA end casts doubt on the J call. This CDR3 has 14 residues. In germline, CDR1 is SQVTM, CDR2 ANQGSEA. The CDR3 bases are TGCAGCGTGGCTTGGACCGCGGGTGTCTCCGAGCAGTACTTC. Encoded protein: CSVAWTAGVSEQYF.

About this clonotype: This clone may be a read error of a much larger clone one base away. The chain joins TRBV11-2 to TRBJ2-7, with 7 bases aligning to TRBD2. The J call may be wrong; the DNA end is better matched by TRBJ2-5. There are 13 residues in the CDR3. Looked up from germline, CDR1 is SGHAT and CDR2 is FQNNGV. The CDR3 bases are TGTGTCAGCAGCGGTGGACTAGAGGAGACCCAGTACTTC. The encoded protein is CVSSGGLEETQYF.